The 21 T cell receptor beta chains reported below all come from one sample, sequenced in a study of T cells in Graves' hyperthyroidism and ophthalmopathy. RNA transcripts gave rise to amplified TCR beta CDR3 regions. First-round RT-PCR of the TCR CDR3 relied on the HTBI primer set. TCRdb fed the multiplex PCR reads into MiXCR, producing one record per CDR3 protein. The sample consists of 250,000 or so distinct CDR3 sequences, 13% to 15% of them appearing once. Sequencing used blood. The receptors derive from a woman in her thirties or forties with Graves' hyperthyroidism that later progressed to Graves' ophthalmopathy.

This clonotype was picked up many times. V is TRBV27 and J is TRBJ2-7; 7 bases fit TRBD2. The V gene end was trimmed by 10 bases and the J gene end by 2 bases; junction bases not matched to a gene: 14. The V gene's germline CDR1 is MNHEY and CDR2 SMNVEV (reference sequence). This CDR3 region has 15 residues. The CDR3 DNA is TGTGCCACCCGACTCAGCGGGAAAGGGGCCTACGAGCAGTACTTC. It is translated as CATRLSGKGAYEQYF.

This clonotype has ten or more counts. The CDR3 here is CASSAFEGAEQFF. The CDR3 DNA sequence: TGTGCCAGCAGCGCCTTCGAGGGGGCCGAGCAGTTCTTC. This sequence joins TRBV9 and TRBJ2-1; 7 nucleotides match TRBD1. CDR3 size: 13 residues. Germline trimming cut 3 bases from V and 10 bases from J; bases unmatched to any gene: 7. CDR1 SGDLS and CDR2 YYNGEE come from the germline V gene.

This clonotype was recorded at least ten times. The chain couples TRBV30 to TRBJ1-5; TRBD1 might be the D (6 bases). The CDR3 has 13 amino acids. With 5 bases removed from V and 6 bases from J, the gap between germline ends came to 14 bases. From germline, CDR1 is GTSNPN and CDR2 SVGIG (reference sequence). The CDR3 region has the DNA TGTGCCTGGGACCCCTTAGGGGGTCAGCCCCAGCATTTT. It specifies CAWDPLGGQPQHF.

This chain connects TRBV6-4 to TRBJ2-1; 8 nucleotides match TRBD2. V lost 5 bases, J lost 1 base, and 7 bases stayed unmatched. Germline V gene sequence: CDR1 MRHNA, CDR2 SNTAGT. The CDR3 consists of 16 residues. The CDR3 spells CASSIRAGASYNEQFF. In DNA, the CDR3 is TGTGCCAGCAGTATACGAGCGGGAGCTTCCTACAATGAGCAGTTCTTC.

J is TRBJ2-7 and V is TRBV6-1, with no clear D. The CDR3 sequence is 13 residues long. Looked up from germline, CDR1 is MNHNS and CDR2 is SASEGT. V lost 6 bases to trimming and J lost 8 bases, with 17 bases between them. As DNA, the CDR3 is TGTGCCAGCAGCCCCCGGTCAAAGGGTAAGCAGTACTTC. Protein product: CASSPRSKGKQYF.

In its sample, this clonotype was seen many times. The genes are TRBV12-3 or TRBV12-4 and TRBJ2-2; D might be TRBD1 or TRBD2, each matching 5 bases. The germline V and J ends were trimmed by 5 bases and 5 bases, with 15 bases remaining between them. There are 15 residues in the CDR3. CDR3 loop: CASSPIRGQTGELFF. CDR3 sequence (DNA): TGTGCCAGCAGTCCCATCCGGGGCCAAACCGGGGAGCTGTTTTTT.

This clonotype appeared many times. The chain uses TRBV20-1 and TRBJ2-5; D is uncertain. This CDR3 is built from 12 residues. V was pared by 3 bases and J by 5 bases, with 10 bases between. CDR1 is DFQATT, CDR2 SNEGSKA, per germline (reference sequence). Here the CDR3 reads CSASGLGETQYF. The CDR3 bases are TGCAGTGCTAGCGGCTTGGGGGAGACCCAGTACTTC.

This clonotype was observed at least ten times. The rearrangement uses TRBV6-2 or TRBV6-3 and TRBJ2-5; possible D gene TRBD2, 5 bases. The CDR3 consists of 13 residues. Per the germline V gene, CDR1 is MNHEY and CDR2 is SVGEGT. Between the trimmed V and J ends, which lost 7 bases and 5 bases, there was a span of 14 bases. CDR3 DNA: TGTGCCAGCAAAGAGGATGGCGGGGAGACCCAGTACTTC. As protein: CASKEDGGETQYF.

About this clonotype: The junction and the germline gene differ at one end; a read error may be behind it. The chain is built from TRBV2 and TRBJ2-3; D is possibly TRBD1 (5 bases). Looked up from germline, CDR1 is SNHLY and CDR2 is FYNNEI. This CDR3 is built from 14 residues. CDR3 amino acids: CASLLLFSTGTQCF. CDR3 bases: TGTGCCAGCCTGCTCCTCTTTAGCACAGGTACGCAGTGTTTT.

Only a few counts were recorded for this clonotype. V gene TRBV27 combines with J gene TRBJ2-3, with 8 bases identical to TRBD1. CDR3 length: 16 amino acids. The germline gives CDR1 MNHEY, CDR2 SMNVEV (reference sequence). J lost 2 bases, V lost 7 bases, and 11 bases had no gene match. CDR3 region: CASNPTGVGDTDTQYF. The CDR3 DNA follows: TGTGCCAGCAACCCGACAGGGGTCGGGGACACAGATACGCAGTATTTT.

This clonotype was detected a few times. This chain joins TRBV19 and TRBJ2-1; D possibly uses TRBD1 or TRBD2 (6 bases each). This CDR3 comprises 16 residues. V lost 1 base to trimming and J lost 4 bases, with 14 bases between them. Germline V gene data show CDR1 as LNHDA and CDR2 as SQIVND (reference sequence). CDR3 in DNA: TGTGCCAGTAGTATAGGAGGGGGGTCCGGATACAATGAGCAGTTCTTC. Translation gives CASSIGGGSGYNEQFF.

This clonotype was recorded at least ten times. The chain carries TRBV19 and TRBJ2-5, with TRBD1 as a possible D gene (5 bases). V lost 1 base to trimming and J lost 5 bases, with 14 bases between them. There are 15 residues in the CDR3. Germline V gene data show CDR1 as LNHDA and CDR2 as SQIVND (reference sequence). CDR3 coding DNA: TGTGCCAGTAGTATAGCTGGACACAGCGCGGAGACCCAGTACTTC. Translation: CASSIAGHSAETQYF.

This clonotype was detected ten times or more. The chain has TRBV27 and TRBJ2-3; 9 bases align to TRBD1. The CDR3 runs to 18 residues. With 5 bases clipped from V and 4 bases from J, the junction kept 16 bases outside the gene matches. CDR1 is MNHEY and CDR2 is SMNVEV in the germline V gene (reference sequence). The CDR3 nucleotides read TGTGCCAGCAGTCTTTTAGGACAGGGGAGTTCACGAGCAGATACGCAGTATTTT. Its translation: CASSLLGQGSSRADTQYF.

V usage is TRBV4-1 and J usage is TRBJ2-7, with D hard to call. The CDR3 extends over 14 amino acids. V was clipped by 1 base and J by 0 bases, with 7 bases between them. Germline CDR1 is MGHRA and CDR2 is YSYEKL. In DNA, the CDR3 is TGCGCCAGCAGCCAAGTGCCGTTCTCCTACGAGCAGTACTTC. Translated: CASSQVPFSYEQYF.

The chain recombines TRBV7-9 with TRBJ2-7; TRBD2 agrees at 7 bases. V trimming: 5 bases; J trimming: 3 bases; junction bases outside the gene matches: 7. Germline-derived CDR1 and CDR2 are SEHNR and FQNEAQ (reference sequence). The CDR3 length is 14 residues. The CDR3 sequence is CASSREGWGYEQYF. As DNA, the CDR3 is TGTGCCAGCAGCAGGGAGGGATGGGGCTACGAGCAGTACTTC.

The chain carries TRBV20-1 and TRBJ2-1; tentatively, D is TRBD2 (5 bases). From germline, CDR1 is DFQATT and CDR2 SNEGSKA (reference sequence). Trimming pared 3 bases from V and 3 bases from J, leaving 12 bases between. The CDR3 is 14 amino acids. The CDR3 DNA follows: TGCAGTGCTAGGGTCCTCCGGGACTACAATGAGCAGTTCTTC. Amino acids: CSARVLRDYNEQFF.

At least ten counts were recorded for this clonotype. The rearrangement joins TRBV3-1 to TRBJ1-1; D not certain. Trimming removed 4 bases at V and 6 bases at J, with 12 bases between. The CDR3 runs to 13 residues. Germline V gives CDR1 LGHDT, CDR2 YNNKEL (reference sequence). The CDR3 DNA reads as TGTGCCAGCAGCCCCGCGCCTACGGCTGAAGCTTTCTTT. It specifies CASSPAPTAEAFF.

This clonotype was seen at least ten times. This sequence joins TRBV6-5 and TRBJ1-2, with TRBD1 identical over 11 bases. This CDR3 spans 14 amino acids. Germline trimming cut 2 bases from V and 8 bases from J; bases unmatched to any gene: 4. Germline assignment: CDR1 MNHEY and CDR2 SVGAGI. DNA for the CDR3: TGTGCCAGCAGTTACCACCGGGACAGGGGGGGCTACACCTTC. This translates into CASSYHRDRGGYTF.

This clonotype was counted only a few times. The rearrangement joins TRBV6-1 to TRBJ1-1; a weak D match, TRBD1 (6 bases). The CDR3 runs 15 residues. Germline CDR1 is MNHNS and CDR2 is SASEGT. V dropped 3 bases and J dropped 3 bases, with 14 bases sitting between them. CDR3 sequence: CASSDYGTYDTEAFF. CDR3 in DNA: TGTGCCAGCAGTGACTACGGGACATATGACACTGAAGCTTTCTTT.

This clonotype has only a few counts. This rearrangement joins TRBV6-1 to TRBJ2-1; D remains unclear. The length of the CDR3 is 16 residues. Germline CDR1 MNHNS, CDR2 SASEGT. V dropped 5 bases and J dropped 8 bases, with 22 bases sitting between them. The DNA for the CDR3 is TGTGCCAGCAGTCAATACCCCCCCCCTCGGCCACATGAGCAGTTCTTC. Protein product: CASSQYPPPRPHEQFF.

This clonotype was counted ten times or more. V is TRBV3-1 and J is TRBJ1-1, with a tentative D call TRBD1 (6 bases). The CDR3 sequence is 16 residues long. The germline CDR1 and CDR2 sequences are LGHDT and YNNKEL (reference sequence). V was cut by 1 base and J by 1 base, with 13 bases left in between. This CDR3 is CASSQGFGGPNTEAFF. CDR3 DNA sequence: TGTGCCAGCAGCCAAGGTTTCGGGGGCCCGAACACTGAAGCTTTCTTT.